The T cell receptor (beta chain) under discussion was sequenced for a study of blood T cell repertoires in COVID-19. The overall study: Samples of COVID-19 (acute and convalescent) were obtained from the United States, Italy and Spain. T cells, B-cell-depleted T cells, or PBMCs supplied cDNA or gDNA.

How the authors handled the data: Estimation of nucleated cell counts relied on the amplification of reference gene primers. Clones were sequenced by immunoSEQ multiplex PCR, and TCRdb holds only the in-frame ones, with some missing. The V and J calls and clone size come from that table; D and trimming were worked out from the DNA. This table holds tens of thousands of clones, roughly 84% found once. The CDR3 loop spans 14 amino acids. Germline values: CDR1 SGHTA, CDR2 FQGNSA. V gave up 4 bases and J gave up 2 bases; unmatched junction bases: 2. Sequencing used peripheral blood. This chain joins TRBV7-2 and TRBJ1-5; 7 positions agree with TRBD1. The clonotype was recovered from a woman of 80 years or more with acute or convalescent COVID-19. CDR3 in amino acids: CASSSGQGNQPQHF. Here the CDR3 DNA reads TGTGCCAGCAGCTCAGGACAGGGCAATCAGCCCCAGCATTTT.